Below are 16 T cell receptor beta chains sequenced from a single sample in a study of OX40 agonist ivuxolimab in advanced cancers. This table comes from immunoSEQ multiplex PCR, and its TCRdb copy is limited to in-frame clones, with some not included. The sample holds some 39,000 clones; about 90% are singletons and the top ten take roughly 3.4%. This sample comprised CD4+ or CD8+ T cells sorted from blood, obtained in a trial of the OX40 agonist ivuxolimab. All receptors come from an adult with an advanced solid tumor such as melanoma, head and neck, liver or kidney cancer.

The gene calls are TRBV7-2 and TRBJ2-1; D uncertain. This CDR3 comprises 14 residues. In germline, CDR1 is SGHTA, CDR2 FQGNSA. V was clipped by 0 bases and J by 3 bases, with 6 bases between them. CDR3 DNA: TGTGCCAGCAGCTTAGCGGGAAGCTACAATGAGCAGTTCTTC. It specifies CASSLAGSYNEQFF.

This clone was seen only once. The V and J genes are TRBV27 and TRBJ2-7; 8 bases are shared with TRBD1. V lost 5 bases and J lost 4; bases outside the gene matches: 13. The CDR3 covers 16 residues. Germline CDR1 and CDR2: MNHEY and SMNVEV (reference sequence). The CDR3 loop reads CASSLISQGGLYEQYF. The CDR3 bases are TGTGCCAGCAGTCTTATCTCACAGGGGGGACTTTACGAGCAGTACTTC.

This chain connects TRBV14 to TRBJ2-1; D is unresolved. Per germline, CDR1 SGHDN and CDR2 FVKESK. This CDR3 region has 16 residues. With 3 bases removed from V and 8 bases from J, the gap between germline ends came to 20 bases. The CDR3 region has the DNA TGTGCCAGCAGCCAGGGTTCGTCTTTCACAGTCTATGAGCAGTTCTTC. Translated, it gives CASSQGSSFTVYEQFF.

The chain carries TRBV2 and TRBJ2-3, with D perhaps being TRBD1 or TRBD2 (6 bases each). Per the germline V gene, CDR1 is SNHLY and CDR2 is FYNNEI. CDR3 length equals 15 residues. V lost 1 base and J 6 bases, leaving 14 bases between the germline ends. As DNA, the CDR3 is TGTGCCAGCAGTGAAGTGAGAACAGGGAGGGATACGCAGTATTTT. Translated, it gives CASSEVRTGRDTQYF.

This clone appeared once. The chain recombines TRBV10-3 with TRBJ2-5; 7 bases are shared with TRBD1. Germline CDR1 and CDR2: ENHRY and SYGVKD. The CDR3 totals 14 residues. V lost 10 bases, J lost 5 bases, and 13 bases stayed unmatched. The CDR3 DNA follows: TGTGCCAGCAGCCAGGGGGTCGGGCGGGAGACCCAGTACTTC. Its translation: CASSQGVGRETQYF.

This chain uses TRBV19 with TRBJ2-3, with TRBD1 matching 8 bases. This CDR3 has 16 residues. CDR1 LNHDA and CDR2 SQIVND come from the germline V gene (reference sequence). The V gene end was trimmed by 7 bases and the J gene end by 0 bases; junction bases not matched to a gene: 9. The CDR3 bases are TGTGCCAGTATGCAGGGGGCGCATACTAGCACAGATACGCAGTATTTT. Protein: CASMQGAHTSTDTQYF.

The chain links TRBV7-8 to TRBJ2-3; 14 bases agree with TRBD2. CDR3 size: 18 residues. Germline loops: CDR1 SGHVS, CDR2 FQNEAQ. V trimming: 6 bases; J trimming: 1 base; junction bases outside the gene matches: 9. CDR3 amino acids: CASRVRLAGGPGTDTQYF. The CDR3 DNA reads TGTGCCAGCAGAGTTCGACTAGCGGGAGGGCCTGGCACAGATACGCAGTATTTT.

The J gene is TRBJ2-7, the V gene TRBV5-7; TRBD1 might be the D (6 bases). TRBV5-7 counts as an open reading frame of uncertain function. V was pared by 0 bases and J by 6 bases, with 19 bases between. This CDR3 is 16 amino acids long. The CDR3 bases are TGTGCCAGCAGCTTGGTGACAGGTACCGTCTCGGGCGAGCAGTACTTC. It yields the protein CASSLVTGTVSGEQYF.

The gene calls are TRBV9 and TRBJ2-1; D remains ambiguous. Germline CDR1 reads SGDLS; CDR2 reads YYNGEE. V dropped 3 bases and J dropped 10 bases, with 8 bases sitting between them. The CDR3 is made up of 11 amino acids. This chain's CDR3 is CASSAQREQFF. CDR3 nucleotides: TGTGCCAGCAGCGCACAAAGGGAGCAGTTCTTC.

This clone is judged medium-sized. The V and J genes are TRBV7-6 and TRBJ2-2; D ambiguous. V dropped 5 bases and J dropped 1 base, with 8 bases sitting between them. The CDR3 runs 14 residues. Per the germline V gene, CDR1 is SGHVS and CDR2 is FNYEAQ. CDR3 DNA: TGTGCCAGCAGCCCTAACCAGAACACCGGGGAGCTGTTTTTT. This codes for CASSPNQNTGELFF.

The rearrangement joins TRBV11-3 to TRBJ2-5, with TRBD1 matching over 7 bases. Germline-derived CDR1 and CDR2 are SGHNT and YENEEA. V lost 5 bases to trimming and J lost 3 bases; unmatched junction nucleotides: 9. The CDR3 spans 15 residues. The CDR3 DNA follows: TGTGCCAGCAGCGCACGGACAGGCCTCAAAGAGACCCAGTACTTC. Translated: CASSARTGLKETQYF.

This chain uses TRBV19 with TRBJ2-5, with D maybe TRBD2 (5 bases). V lost 6 bases to trimming and J lost 2 bases, with 10 bases between them. Germline CDR1 LNHDA, CDR2 SQIVND (reference sequence). CDR3 size: 13 residues. CDR3 nucleotides: TGTGCCAGTAGCGAGCGGATACAAGAGACCCAGTACTTC. Encoded protein: CASSERIQETQYF.

This clone has more than one count but fewer than ten. The chain links TRBV7-8 to TRBJ2-1; D gene uncertain. The CDR3 is 14 amino acids. Germline V gene data show CDR1 as SGHVS and CDR2 as FQNEAQ. V lost 0 bases to trimming and J lost 5 bases, with 8 bases between them. CDR3 protein: CASSLARTNNEQFF. The CDR3, as DNA: TGTGCCAGCAGCTTAGCTCGAACCAACAATGAGCAGTTCTTC.

The chain has TRBV27 and TRBJ1-2, with D possibly being TRBD1 (5 bases). The CDR3 spans 16 residues. Germline V gene sequence: CDR1 MNHEY, CDR2 SMNVEV (reference sequence). V dropped 5 bases and J dropped 2 bases, with 18 bases sitting between them. The CDR3 loop reads CASSRRDWGVNYGYTF. Written as DNA, the CDR3 is TGTGCCAGCAGTCGGCGCGATTGGGGGGTGAACTATGGCTACACCTTC.

The chain combines TRBV28 with TRBJ2-7; no clear D gene. Germline V gene lookup returns CDR1 MDHEN and CDR2 SYDVKM. The CDR3 length is 12 residues. The V end lost 2 bases, the J end lost 4 bases, and 6 bases lay between the germline ends. The CDR3 sequence: CASSLRRYEQYF. CDR3 bases: TGTGCCAGCAGTTTACGGCGTTACGAGCAGTACTTC.

The chain recombines TRBV30 with TRBJ1-4; tentative D call: TRBD1 (5 bases). Germline V gene data show CDR1 as GTSNPN and CDR2 as SVGIG (reference sequence). The CDR3 spans 13 residues. The germline V and J ends were trimmed by 3 bases and 8 bases, with 13 bases remaining between them. CDR3 loop: CAWSEGRLEKLFF. CDR3 nucleotides: TGTGCCTGGAGCGAGGGGCGCCTGGAAAAACTGTTTTTT.